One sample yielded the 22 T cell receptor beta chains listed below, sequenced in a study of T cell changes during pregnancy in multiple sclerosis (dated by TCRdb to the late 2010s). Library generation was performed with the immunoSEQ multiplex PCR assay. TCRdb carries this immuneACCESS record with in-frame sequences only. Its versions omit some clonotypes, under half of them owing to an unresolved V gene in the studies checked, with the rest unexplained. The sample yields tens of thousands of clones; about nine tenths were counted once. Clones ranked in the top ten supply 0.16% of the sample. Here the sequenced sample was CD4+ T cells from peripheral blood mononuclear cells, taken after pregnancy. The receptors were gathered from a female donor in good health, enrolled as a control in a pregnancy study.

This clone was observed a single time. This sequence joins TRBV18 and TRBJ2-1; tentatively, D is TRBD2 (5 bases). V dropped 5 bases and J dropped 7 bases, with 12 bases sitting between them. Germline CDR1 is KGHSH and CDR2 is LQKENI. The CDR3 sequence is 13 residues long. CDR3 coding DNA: TGTGCCAGCTCAACGGGGTTAGGTAATGAGCAGTTCTTC. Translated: CASSTGLGNEQFF.

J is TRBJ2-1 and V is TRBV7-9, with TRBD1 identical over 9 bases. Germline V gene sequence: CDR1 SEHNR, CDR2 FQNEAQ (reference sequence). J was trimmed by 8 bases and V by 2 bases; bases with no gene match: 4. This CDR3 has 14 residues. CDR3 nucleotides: TGTGCCAGCAGCTTACTTGGACAGGGGCATGAGCAGTTCTTC. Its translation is CASSLLGQGHEQFF.

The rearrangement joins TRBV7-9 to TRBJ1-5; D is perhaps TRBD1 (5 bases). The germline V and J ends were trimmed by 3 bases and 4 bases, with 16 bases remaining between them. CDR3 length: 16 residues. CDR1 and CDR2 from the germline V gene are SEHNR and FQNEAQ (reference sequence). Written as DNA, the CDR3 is TGTGCCAGCAGCTTGTCCAGGAGGGGTGGAAATCAGCCCCAGCATTTT. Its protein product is CASSLSRRGGNQPQHF.

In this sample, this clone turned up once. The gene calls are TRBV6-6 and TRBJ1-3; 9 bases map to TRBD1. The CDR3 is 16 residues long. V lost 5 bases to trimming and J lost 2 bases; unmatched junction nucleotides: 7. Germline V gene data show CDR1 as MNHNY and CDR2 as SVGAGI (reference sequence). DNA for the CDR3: TGTGCCAGCAGTCTGCATGGGGACAGGGCTGGAAACACCATATATTTT. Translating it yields CASSLHGDRAGNTIYF.

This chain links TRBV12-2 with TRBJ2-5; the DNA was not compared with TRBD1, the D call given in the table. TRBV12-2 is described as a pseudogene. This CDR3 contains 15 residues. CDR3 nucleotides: TGTGCAAGTCGCTTAGACAGGGGGCGTAGAGAGACCCAGTACTTC. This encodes CASRLDRGRRETQYF.

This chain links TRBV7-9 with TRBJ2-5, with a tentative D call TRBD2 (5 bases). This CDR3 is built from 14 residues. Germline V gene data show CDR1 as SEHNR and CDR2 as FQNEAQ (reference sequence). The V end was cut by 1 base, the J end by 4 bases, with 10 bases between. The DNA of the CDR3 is TGTGCCAGCAGCTTAGTTCCGGGATCAGAGACCCAGTACTTC. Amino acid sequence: CASSLVPGSETQYF.

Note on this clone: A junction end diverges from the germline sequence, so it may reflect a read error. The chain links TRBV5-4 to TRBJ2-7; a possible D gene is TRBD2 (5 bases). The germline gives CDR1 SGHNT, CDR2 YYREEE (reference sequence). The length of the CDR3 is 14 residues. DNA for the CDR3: TGTGCCAGCAGTCTGGCCAAGTCGTCGGGGAGACGCCACTTC. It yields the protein CASSLAKSSGRRHF.

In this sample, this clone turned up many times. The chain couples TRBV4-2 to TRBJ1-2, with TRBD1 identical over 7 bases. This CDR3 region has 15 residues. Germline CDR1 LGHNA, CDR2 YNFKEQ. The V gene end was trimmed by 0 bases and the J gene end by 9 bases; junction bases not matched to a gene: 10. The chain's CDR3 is CASSQETTGVRSYTF. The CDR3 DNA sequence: TGTGCCAGCAGCCAAGAGACTACAGGGGTCAGAAGCTACACCTTC.

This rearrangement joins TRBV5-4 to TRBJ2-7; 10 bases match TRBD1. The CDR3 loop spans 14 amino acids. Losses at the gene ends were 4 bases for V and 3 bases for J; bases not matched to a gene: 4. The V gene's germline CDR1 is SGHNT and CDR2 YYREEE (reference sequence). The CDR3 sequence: CASSKTGGGYEQYF. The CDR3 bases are TGTGCCAGCAGCAAGACAGGGGGCGGCTACGAGCAGTACTTC.

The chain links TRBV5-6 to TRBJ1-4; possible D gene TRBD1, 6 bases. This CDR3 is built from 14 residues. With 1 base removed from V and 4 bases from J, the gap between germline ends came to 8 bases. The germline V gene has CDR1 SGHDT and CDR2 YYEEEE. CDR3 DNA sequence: TGTGCCAGCAGCTTGAGGGGGATTAATGAAAAACTGTTTTTT. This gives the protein CASSLRGINEKLFF. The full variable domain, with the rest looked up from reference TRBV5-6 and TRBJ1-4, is DAGVTQSPTHLIKTRGQQVTLRCSPKSGHDTVSWYQQALGQGPQFIFQYYEEEERQRGNFPDRFSGHQFPNYSSELNVNALLLGDSALYLCASSLRGINEKLFFGSGTQLSVL.

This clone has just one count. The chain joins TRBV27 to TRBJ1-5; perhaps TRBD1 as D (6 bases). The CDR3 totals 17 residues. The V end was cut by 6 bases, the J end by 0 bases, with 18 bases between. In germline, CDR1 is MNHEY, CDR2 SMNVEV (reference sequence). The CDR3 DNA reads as TGTGCCAGCAGGCGAGTTTCACAGGGTAATAGCAATCAGCCCCAGCATTTT. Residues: CASRRVSQGNSNQPQHF.

The CDR3 loop reads CASSLVVLMAGELFF. The CDR3 DNA reads as TGTGCCAGCAGCTTGGTCGTCCTAATGGCCGGGGAGCTGTTTTTT. V and J are TRBV5-5 and TRBJ2-2; D is unclear. Germline V gene lookup returns CDR1 SGHKS and CDR2 YYEKEE (reference sequence). The CDR3 is 15 residues long. The V end lost 0 bases, the J end lost 6 bases, and 12 bases lay between the germline ends.

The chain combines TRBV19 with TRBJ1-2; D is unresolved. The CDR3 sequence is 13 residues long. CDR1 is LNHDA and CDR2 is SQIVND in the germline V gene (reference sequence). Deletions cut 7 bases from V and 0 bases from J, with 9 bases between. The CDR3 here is CASMNRPNYGYTF. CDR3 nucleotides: TGTGCCAGTATGAACAGACCTAACTATGGCTACACCTTC. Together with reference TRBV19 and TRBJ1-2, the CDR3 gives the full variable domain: DGGITQSPKYLFRKEGQNVTLSCEQNLNHDAMYWYRQDPGQGLRLIYYSQIVNDFQKGDIAEGYSVSREKKESFPLTVTSAQKNPTAFYLCASMNRPNYGYTFGSGTRLTVV.

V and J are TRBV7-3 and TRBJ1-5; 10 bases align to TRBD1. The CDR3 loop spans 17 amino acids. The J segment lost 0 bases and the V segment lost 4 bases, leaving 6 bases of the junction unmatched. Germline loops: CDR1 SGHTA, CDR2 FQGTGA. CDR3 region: CASSCRDRGNSNQPQHF. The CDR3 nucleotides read TGTGCCAGCAGCTGCCGGGACAGGGGAAATAGCAATCAGCCCCAGCATTTT.

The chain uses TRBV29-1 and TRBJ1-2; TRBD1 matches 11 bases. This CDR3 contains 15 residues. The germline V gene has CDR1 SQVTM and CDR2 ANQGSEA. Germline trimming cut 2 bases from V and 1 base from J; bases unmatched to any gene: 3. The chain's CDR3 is CSVEKGQGGNYGYTF. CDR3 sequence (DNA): TGCAGCGTTGAAAAGGGACAGGGGGGTAACTATGGCTACACCTTC.

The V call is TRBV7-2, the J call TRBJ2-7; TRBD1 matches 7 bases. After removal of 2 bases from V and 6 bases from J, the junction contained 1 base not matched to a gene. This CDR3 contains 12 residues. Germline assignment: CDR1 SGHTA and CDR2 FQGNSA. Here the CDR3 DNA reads TGTGCCAGCAGCTTAAGGGGGCTCGAGCAGTACTTC. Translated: CASSLRGLEQYF.

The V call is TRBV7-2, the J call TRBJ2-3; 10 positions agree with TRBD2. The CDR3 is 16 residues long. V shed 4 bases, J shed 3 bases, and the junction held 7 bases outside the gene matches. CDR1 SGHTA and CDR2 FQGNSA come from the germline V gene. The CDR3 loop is CASSSNSGGTTDTQYF. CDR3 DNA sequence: TGTGCCAGCAGCTCCAATAGCGGGGGGACAACAGATACGCAGTATTTT.

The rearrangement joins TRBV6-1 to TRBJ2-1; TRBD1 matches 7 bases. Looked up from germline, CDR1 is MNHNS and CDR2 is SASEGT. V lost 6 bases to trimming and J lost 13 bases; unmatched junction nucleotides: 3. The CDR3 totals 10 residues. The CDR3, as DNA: TGTGCCAGCAGCCGGGACAGTCAGTTCTTC. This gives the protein CASSRDSQFF.

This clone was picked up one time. The CDR3 protein is CASSQGDQAGNTPQHF. The CDR3 DNA follows: TGCGCCAGCAGCCAAGGGGACCAAGCGGGTAACACTCCCCAGCATTTT. This chain joins TRBV4-1 and TRBJ1-5; weak D call: TRBD1 (5 bases). V was trimmed by 1 base and J by 10 bases, leaving 20 bases between them. The CDR3 totals 16 residues. Per the germline V gene, CDR1 is MGHRA and CDR2 is YSYEKL.

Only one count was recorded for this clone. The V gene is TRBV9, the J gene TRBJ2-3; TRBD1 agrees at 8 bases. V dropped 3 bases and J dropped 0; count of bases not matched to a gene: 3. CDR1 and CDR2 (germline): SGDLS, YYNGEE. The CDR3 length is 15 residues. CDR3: CASSEDRVSTDTQYF. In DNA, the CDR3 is TGTGCCAGCAGCGAGGACAGGGTGAGCACAGATACGCAGTATTTT. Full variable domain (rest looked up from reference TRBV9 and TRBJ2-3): DSGVTQTPKHLITATGQRVTLRCSPRSGDLSVYWYQQSLDQGLQFLIQYYNGEERAKGNILERFSAQQFPDLHSELNLSSLELGDSALYFCASSEDRVSTDTQYFGPGTRLTVL.

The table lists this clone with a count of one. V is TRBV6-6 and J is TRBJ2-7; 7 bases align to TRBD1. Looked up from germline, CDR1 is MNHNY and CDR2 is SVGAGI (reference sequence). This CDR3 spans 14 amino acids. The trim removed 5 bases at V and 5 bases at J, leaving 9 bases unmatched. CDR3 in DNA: TGTGCCAGCAGTCCCTCGACAGGGTCCCACGAGCAGTACTTC. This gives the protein CASSPSTGSHEQYF.

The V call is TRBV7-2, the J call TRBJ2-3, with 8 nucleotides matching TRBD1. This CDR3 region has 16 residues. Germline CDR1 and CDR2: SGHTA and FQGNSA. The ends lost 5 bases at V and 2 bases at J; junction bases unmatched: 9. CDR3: CASSPQGAVFTDTQYF. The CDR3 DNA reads TGTGCCAGCAGCCCGCAGGGGGCGGTTTTCACAGATACGCAGTATTTT.